The 8 T cell receptor beta chains listed next were all sequenced from one sample in a study of blood T cell repertoires in COVID-19. Produced via immunoSEQ multiplex PCR; TCRdb's table is partial and in-frame only. The data contain about 200,000 clones, about 83% of them singletons. The source material was peripheral blood. The receptors stem from a woman aged 40 to 50 with active or convalescent COVID-19.

The J gene is TRBJ1-4, the V gene TRBV29-1; the match to TRBD1 covers 8 bases. The ends lost 8 bases at V and 6 bases at J; junction bases unmatched: 5. The length of the CDR3 is 12 residues. In germline, CDR1 is SQVTM, CDR2 ANQGSEA. The CDR3 DNA reads TGCAGCTCACGGACAGGGTATGAAAAACTGTTTTTT. Residues: CSSRTGYEKLFF.

In its sample, this clone was seen once. The chain uses TRBV16 and TRBJ2-3; TRBD2 matches 14 bases. The V segment lost 2 bases and the J segment 0 bases; nucleotides outside the gene matches: 19. The V gene's germline CDR1 is KGHSY and CDR2 FQNENV. The CDR3 extends over 23 amino acids. CDR3 sequence: CASSQKTAIGLAGGIVSTDTQYF. The CDR3 DNA sequence: TGTGCCAGCAGCCAAAAAACCGCGATCGGACTAGCGGGAGGAATTGTCAGCACAGATACGCAGTATTTT.

This rearrangement joins TRBV15 to TRBJ2-3; 8 positions match TRBD1. Per the germline V gene, CDR1 is LNHNV and CDR2 is YYDKDF (reference sequence). V gave up 0 bases and J gave up 2 bases; unmatched junction bases: 13. The CDR3 sequence is 19 residues long. DNA for the CDR3: TGTGCCACCAGCAGAGACCCAGGAACCGGGACAGGCATCACAGATACGCAGTATTTT. Translating gives CATSRDPGTGTGITDTQYF.

V gene TRBV7-6 combines with J gene TRBJ2-1; 10 bases line up with TRBD2. Losses at the gene ends were 5 bases for V and 1 base for J; bases not matched to a gene: 5. This CDR3 region has 16 residues. The V gene's germline CDR1 is SGHVS and CDR2 FNYEAQ. CDR3 sequence reads: CASSIRAGGSYNEQFF. CDR3 in DNA: TGTGCCAGCAGCATAAGAGCGGGAGGGTCCTACAATGAGCAGTTCTTC. The variable domain in full, with the rest retrieved from reference TRBV7-6 and TRBJ2-1, is GAGVSQSPRYKVTKRGQDVALRCDPISGHVSLYWYRQALGQGPEFLTYFNYEAQQDKSGLPNDRFSAERPEGSISTLTIQRTEQRDSAMYRCASSIRAGGSYNEQFFGPGTRLTVL.

V usage is TRBV19 and J usage is TRBJ2-2; TRBD1 matches 7 bases. CDR3 length: 12 amino acids. The V gene's germline CDR1 is LNHDA and CDR2 SQIVND (reference sequence). Losses at the gene ends were 10 bases for V and 8 bases for J; bases not matched to a gene: 7. As DNA, the CDR3 is TGTGCCACCGTCAGGGGGAAGGGGGAGCTGTTTTTT. Protein sequence: CATVRGKGELFF.

The chain is built from TRBV12-5 and TRBJ2-2, with 11 bases identical to TRBD2. The ends lost 6 bases at V and 5 bases at J; junction bases unmatched: 11. Germline CDR1 and CDR2: LGHNT and FRNRAP. This CDR3 has 17 amino acids. The CDR3 nucleotides are TGTGCTAGTGGCTCCGGGACAGGGACTAGCGGAACCGGGGAGCTGTTTTTT. Its protein is CASGSGTGTSGTGELFF.

The chain combines TRBV2 with TRBJ2-7, with D tentatively TRBD1 (6 bases). The CDR3 sequence is 16 residues long. Trimming shortened V by 5 bases and J by 3 bases, and 20 bases separated the two germline ends. Per the germline V gene, CDR1 is SNHLY and CDR2 is FYNNEI. The DNA of the CDR3 is TGTGCCAGCAGTCCACCCCCCGGGACAAGCCTCTACGAGCAGTACTTC. The encoded protein is CASSPPPGTSLYEQYF. The entire variable domain, with the rest obtained from reference TRBV2 and TRBJ2-7, is as follows: EPEVTQTPSHQVTQMGQEVILRCVPISNHLYFYWYRQILGQKVEFLVSFYNNEISEKSEIFDDQFSVERPDGSNFTLKIRSTKLEDSAMYFCASSPPPGTSLYEQYFGPGTRLTVT.

J is TRBJ2-3 and V is TRBV3-1 (or the pseudogene TRBV3-2), with TRBD2 matching over 9 bases. The V gene's germline CDR1 is LGHDT and CDR2 YNNKEL (reference sequence). This CDR3 is 16 amino acids long. V trimming: 4 bases; J trimming: 3 bases; junction bases outside the gene matches: 8. DNA of the CDR3: TGTGCCAGCAGCCCCCGGACTAGCGCAAGGACAGATACGCAGTATTTT. This sequence encodes CASSPRTSARTDTQYF.